The 21 T cell receptor beta chains presented below share a single source sample, sequenced in a study of blood T cells in healthy people across ages. Then a second PCR, running about 6 to 12 cycles, was carried out with a sample-barcoded 5' primer and a J-beta primer mix. TCRdb reprocessed the 5' RACE reads via MiXCR and lists one record per CDR3 protein. The sample includes 800,000 to 900,000 distinct CDR3 sequences, around two thirds of them seen just once. Sample: blood. The receptors derive from a man aged 25 to 45 in good health.

This chain connects TRBV29-1 to TRBJ1-1; D is uncertain. This CDR3 spans 12 amino acids. In germline, CDR1 is SQVTM, CDR2 ANQGSEA. V lost 7 bases and J 1 base, leaving 10 bases between the germline ends. CDR3 in DNA: TGCAGCGGAGCGCAGCCGAACACTGAAGCTTTCTTT. Protein: CSGAQPNTEAFF.

This rearrangement joins TRBV6-2 or TRBV6-3 to TRBJ2-5; 7 nucleotides line up with TRBD2. The ends lost 4 bases at V and 9 bases at J; junction bases unmatched: 14. Per germline, CDR1 MNHEY and CDR2 SVGEGT. The CDR3 runs to 15 residues. In DNA form, the CDR3 reads TGTGCCAGCAGTTTTCCAGCGGGGACGTCCAGGGCCCAGTACTTC. Encoded protein: CASSFPAGTSRAQYF.

The chain joins TRBV12-3 or TRBV12-4 to TRBJ2-3; no clear D. Trimming removed 0 bases from V and 2 bases from J, with 12 bases in between. The CDR3 is made up of 16 amino acids. CDR3 nucleotides: TGTGCCAGCAGTTTAGCGCTCTGGCAGAACACAGATACGCAGTATTTT. Encoded protein: CASSLALWQNTDTQYF.

J is TRBJ2-5 and V is TRBV9; TRBD2 matches at 11 bases. Germline V CDR1 and CDR2: SGDLS, YYNGEE. The CDR3 is 18 amino acids. Germline trimming cut 0 bases from V and 0 bases from J; bases unmatched to any gene: 7. CDR3 in DNA: TGTGCCAGCAGCGTAGAAGCTAGCGGGGGGCCGTACCAAGAGACCCAGTACTTC. Amino acids: CASSVEASGGPYQETQYF.

A few counts support this clonotype. The gene calls are TRBV4-3 and TRBJ2-7; D remains unclear. The CDR3 length is 16 residues. From germline, CDR1 is LGHNA and CDR2 YSLEER. The ends were cut back, 0 bases at V and 1 base at J, with 13 bases in the middle. In nucleotides, the CDR3 is TGCGCCAGCAGCCAAGATCAGAAGGGATTTTCCTACGAGCAGTACTTC. Protein: CASSQDQKGFSYEQYF.

As regards this clonotype: Mismatch with germline at one junction end may stem from a read error. The rearrangement links TRBV6-2 or TRBV6-3 to TRBJ1-1; D may be TRBD1 (6 bases). The CDR3 spans 13 residues. The germline CDR1 and CDR2 sequences are MNHEY and SVGEGT. For the CDR3, the DNA is TGTGCCAGCAGTGACTCGAGGGGGGGTGAAGCTTTCTTT. Encoded protein: CASSDSRGGEAFF.

V usage is TRBV29-1 and J usage is TRBJ2-7; the D is unclear. V dropped 2 bases and J dropped 2 bases, with 10 bases sitting between them. From germline, CDR1 is SQVTM and CDR2 ANQGSEA. CDR3 length equals 13 residues. In DNA, the CDR3 is TGCAGCGTTGAAACCTCATTAACCTACGAGCAGTACTTC. It codes for CSVETSLTYEQYF.

The chain combines TRBV28 with TRBJ2-7; a possible D gene is TRBD1 (5 bases). The CDR3 totals 12 residues. Trimming shortened V by 6 bases and J by 4 bases, and 10 bases separated the two germline ends. Germline V gene lookup returns CDR1 MDHEN and CDR2 SYDVKM. DNA of the CDR3: TGTGCCAGCAGGCAGACAGAATACGAGCAGTACTTC. It specifies CASRQTEYEQYF.

The chain joins TRBV20-1 to TRBJ2-1, with D perhaps given as TRBD1 or TRBD2 (5 bases each). V lost 5 bases and J 0 bases, leaving 14 bases between the germline ends. This CDR3 is 15 amino acids long. The V gene's germline CDR1 is DFQATT and CDR2 SNEGSKA (reference sequence). Here the CDR3 DNA reads TGCAGTGCTCCTGACAGTGGGAGCTCCTACAATGAGCAGTTCTTC. It encodes CSAPDSGSSYNEQFF.

This chain uses TRBV9 with TRBJ2-3; TRBD1 matches 7 bases. V lost 4 bases to trimming and J lost 1 base; unmatched junction nucleotides: 6. The CDR3 totals 15 residues. The germline V gene has CDR1 SGDLS and CDR2 YYNGEE. The CDR3 DNA follows: TGTGCCAGCAGCCCTGGGGACAGCCGCACAGATACGCAGTATTTT. As protein: CASSPGDSRTDTQYF.

This clonotype was picked up one time. V is TRBV12-3 or TRBV12-4 and J is TRBJ1-6; no clear D gene. This CDR3 region has 14 residues. The ends were cut back, 3 bases at V and 6 bases at J, with 9 bases in the middle. CDR3 sequence (DNA): TGTGCCAGCAGTTTTACGACGGGTAATTCACCCCTCCACTTT. Encoded protein: CASSFTTGNSPLHF.

This rearrangement joins TRBV6-2 or TRBV6-3 to TRBJ2-7; no reliable D call. The J call is uncertain, as TRBJ2-5 better fits the DNA end. This CDR3 contains 12 residues. CDR1 is MNHEY and CDR2 is SVGEGT in the germline V gene. Here the CDR3 DNA reads TGTGCCAGCAGTCTGCCTGAAGCGACCCAGTACTTC. Translating gives CASSLPEATQYF.

The rearrangement links TRBV12-3 or TRBV12-4 to TRBJ2-5; no reliable D call. CDR3 length: 14 residues. Trimming took 4 bases from V and 2 from J, leaving 11 bases between them. The CDR3 nucleotides are TGTGCCAGCAGTTCCCCATACGAGCAAGAGACCCAGTACTTC. Translation: CASSSPYEQETQYF.

This clonotype has a count of ten or more. This chain uses TRBV28 with TRBJ2-4; a weak D match, TRBD1 (6 bases). V was shortened by 4 bases and J by 13 bases, with 11 bases between the two germline ends. Germline assignment: CDR1 MDHEN and CDR2 SYDVKM. The CDR3 is made up of 11 amino acids. CDR3 loop: CASSSGQRQYF. The CDR3 DNA is TGTGCCAGCAGTTCTGGACAGCGACAGTACTTC.

A note on this clonotype: One end of the junction fails to match germline, which may point to a read error. V and J are TRBV4-3 and TRBJ2-1; the D is unclear. The CDR3 is made up of 11 amino acids. Germline V gene data show CDR1 as LGHNA and CDR2 as YSLEER. The CDR3 bases are TGCGCCAGCAGCCGTCACAATGAGCGGTTCTTC. Encoded protein: CASSRHNERFF.

This clonotype was observed a handful of times. For the CDR3, the DNA is TGTGCCATCTCCGGACGATACACAGATACGCAGTATTTT. This encodes CAISGRYTDTQYF. The chain carries TRBV10-3 and TRBJ2-3, with D unresolved. This CDR3 contains 13 residues. In germline, CDR1 is ENHRY, CDR2 SYGVKD. V shed 8 bases and J shed 2 bases, with 11 bases lying between them.

The V gene is TRBV7-9, the J gene TRBJ1-2, with TRBD1 matching over 10 bases. The CDR3 is 16 amino acids. Germline V gene lookup returns CDR1 SEHNR and CDR2 FQNEAQ (reference sequence). V was pared by 3 bases and J by 4 bases, with 8 bases of the junction left unmatched. CDR3 in DNA: TGTGCCAGCAGCTTTACGTGGGACAGGGGAACCTATGGCTACACCTTC. It specifies CASSFTWDRGTYGYTF.

This clonotype was seen at least ten times. CDR3: CSARGAGASYNEQFF. DNA for the CDR3: TGCAGTGCTAGGGGGGCGGGGGCCTCCTACAATGAGCAGTTCTTC. The chain is built from TRBV20-1 and TRBJ2-1, with D possibly being TRBD2 (7 bases). Trimming took 3 bases from V and 0 from J, leaving 12 bases between them. The CDR3 runs 15 residues. Germline V gives CDR1 DFQATT, CDR2 SNEGSKA (reference sequence).

The V call is TRBV7-2, the J call TRBJ2-6; the match to TRBD2 covers 9 bases. The CDR3 is 20 residues long. The germline CDR1 and CDR2 sequences are SGHTA and FQGNSA. V gave up 0 bases and J gave up 0 bases; unmatched junction bases: 9. The CDR3 loop is CASSLAPAGGLSSGANVLTF. The CDR3 DNA sequence: TGTGCCAGCAGCTTAGCGCCAGCGGGGGGCCTGAGCTCTGGGGCCAACGTCCTGACTTTC. The whole variable domain, filled in from reference TRBV7-2 and TRBJ2-6, reads GAGVSQSPSNKVTEKGKDVELRCDPISGHTALYWYRQSLGQGLEFLIYFQGNSAPDKSGLPSDRFSAERTGGSVSTLTIQRTQQEDSAVYLCASSLAPAGGLSSGANVLTFGAGSRLTVL.

This clonotype came up a few times. The chain combines TRBV4-3 with TRBJ2-1; D possibly matches TRBD1 or TRBD2 (5 bases each). The CDR3 has 17 amino acids. Germline V gene sequence: CDR1 LGHNA, CDR2 YSLEER. The ends were cut back, 0 bases at V and 1 base at J, with 13 bases in the middle. CDR3 region: CASSQDSRGRSYNEQFF. The CDR3 DNA reads as TGCGCCAGCAGCCAAGATAGCCGGGGCAGGTCCTACAATGAGCAGTTCTTC.

The chain links TRBV18 to TRBJ2-6, with 11 bases lining up with TRBD1. With V trimmed by 1 base and J by 1 base, 3 bases remained unmatched. The CDR3 totals 18 residues. CDR1 is KGHSH and CDR2 is LQKENI in the germline V gene. The CDR3 region is CASSPRTGGGSGANVLTF. In nucleotides, the CDR3 is TGTGCCAGCTCACCACGGACAGGGGGCGGATCTGGGGCCAACGTCCTGACTTTC.